This T cell receptor (beta chain) was captured in a study of CD8+ T cells in alopecia areata. Study results and caveats: Besides other cells, scalp samples also yield sequences of resident alphabeta T cells from normal skin.

A word on this clone: Its antigen is not identified.

It was cDNA, reverse transcribed from extracted RNA, that served as the sequencing template. Here immunoSEQ multiplex PCR was the method, and the copy in TCRdb shows in-frame clones only, minus some. The table records approximately 150,000 clones, approximately 56% of them present only once. CDR3 length equals 14 residues. Looked up from germline, CDR1 is SGHVS and CDR2 is FQNEAQ. The junction had 2 bases not matched to a gene; V was cut back by 0 bases and J by 6 bases. The specimen sequenced was CD8+ T cells sorted from blood. V gene TRBV7-8 combines with J gene TRBJ1-5; 7 nucleotides match TRBD1. This clonotype was obtained from a human donor in good health. The CDR3 spells CASSLATGVQPQHF. The CDR3 DNA reads as TGTGCCAGCAGCTTAGCCACAGGGGTTCAGCCCCAGCATTTT.